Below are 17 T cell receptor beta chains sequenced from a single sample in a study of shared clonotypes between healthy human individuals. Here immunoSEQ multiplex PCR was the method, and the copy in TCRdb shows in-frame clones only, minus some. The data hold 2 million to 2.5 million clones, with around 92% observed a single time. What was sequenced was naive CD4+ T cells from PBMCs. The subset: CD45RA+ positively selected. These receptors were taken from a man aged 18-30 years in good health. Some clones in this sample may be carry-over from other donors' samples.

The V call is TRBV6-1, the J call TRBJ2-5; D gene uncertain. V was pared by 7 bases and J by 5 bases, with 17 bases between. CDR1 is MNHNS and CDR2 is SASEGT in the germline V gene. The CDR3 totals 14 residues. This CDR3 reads CASTIRPVLETQYF. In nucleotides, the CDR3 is TGTGCCAGCACTATCCGGCCAGTCCTGGAGACCCAGTACTTC.

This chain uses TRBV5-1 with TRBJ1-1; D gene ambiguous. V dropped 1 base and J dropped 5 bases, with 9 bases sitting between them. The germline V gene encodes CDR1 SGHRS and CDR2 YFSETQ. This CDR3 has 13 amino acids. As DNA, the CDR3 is TGCGCCAGCAGCTTGCGCCATCTGACTGAAGCTTTCTTT. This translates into CASSLRHLTEAFF.

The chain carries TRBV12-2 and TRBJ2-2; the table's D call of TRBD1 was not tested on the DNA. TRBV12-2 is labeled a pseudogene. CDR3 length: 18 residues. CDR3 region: CASRPPYRRKSYTGELFF. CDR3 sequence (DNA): TGTGCAAGTCGCCCTCCCTACAGGCGAAAGAGCTACACCGGGGAGCTGTTTTTT.

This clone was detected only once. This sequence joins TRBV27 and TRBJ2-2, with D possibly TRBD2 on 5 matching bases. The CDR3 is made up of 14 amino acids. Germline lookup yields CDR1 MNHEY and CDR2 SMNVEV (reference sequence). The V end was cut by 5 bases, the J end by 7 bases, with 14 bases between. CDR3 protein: CASSPIAAGGELFF. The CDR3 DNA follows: TGTGCCAGCAGTCCTATTGCGGCGGGCGGGGAGCTGTTTTTT.

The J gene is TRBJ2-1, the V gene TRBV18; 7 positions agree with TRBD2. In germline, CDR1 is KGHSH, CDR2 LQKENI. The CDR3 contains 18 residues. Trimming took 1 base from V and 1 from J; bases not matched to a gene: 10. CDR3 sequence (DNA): TGTGCCAGCTCACCACGCGGGTTCGGCGGGAGTTCCTACAATGAGCAGTTCTTC. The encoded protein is CASSPRGFGGSSYNEQFF.

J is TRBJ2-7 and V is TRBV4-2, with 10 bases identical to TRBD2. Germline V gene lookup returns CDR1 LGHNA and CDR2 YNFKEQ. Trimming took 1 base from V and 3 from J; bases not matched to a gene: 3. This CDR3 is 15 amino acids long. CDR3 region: CASSQVSSGGYEQYF. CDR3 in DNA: TGTGCCAGCAGCCAAGTTTCTAGCGGGGGCTACGAGCAGTACTTC.

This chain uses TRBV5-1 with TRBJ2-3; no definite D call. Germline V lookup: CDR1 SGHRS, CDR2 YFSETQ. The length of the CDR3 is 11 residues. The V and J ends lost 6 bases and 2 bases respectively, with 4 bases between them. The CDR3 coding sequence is TGCGCCAGCAAAGACACAGATACGCAGTATTTT. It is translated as CASKDTDTQYF.

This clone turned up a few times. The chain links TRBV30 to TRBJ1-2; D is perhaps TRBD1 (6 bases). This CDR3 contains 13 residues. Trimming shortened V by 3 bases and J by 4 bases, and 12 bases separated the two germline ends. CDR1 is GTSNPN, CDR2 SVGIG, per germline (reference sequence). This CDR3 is CAWRAGQFYGYTF. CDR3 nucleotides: TGTGCCTGGAGGGCCGGACAGTTCTATGGCTACACCTTC.

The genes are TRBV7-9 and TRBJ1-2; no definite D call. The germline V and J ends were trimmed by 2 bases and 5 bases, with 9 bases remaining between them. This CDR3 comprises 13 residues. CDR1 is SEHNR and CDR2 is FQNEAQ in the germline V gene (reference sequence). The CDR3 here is CASSLMAQYGYTF. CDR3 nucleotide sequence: TGTGCCAGCAGCTTAATGGCTCAGTATGGCTACACCTTC.

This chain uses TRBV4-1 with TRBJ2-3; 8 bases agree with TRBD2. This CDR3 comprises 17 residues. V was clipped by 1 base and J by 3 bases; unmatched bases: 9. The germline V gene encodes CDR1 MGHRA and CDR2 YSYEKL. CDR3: CASSQGPQRERTDTQYF. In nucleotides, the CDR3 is TGCGCCAGCAGCCAAGGGCCCCAGCGGGAGCGAACAGATACGCAGTATTTT.

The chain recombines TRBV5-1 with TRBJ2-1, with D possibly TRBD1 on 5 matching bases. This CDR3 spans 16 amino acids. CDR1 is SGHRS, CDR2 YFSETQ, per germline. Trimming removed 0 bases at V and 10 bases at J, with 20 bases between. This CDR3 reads CASSLAPLAQGGEQFF. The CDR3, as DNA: TGCGCCAGCAGCTTGGCCCCCCTCGCGCAGGGTGGGGAGCAGTTCTTC.

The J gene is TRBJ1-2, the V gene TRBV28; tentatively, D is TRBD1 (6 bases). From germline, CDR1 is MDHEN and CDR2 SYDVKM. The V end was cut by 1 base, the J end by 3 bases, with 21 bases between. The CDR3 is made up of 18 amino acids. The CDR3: CASSLSRSGGGAHYGYTF. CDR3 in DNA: TGTGCCAGCAGTTTATCCCGTTCGGGGGGGGGCGCACACTATGGCTACACCTTC.

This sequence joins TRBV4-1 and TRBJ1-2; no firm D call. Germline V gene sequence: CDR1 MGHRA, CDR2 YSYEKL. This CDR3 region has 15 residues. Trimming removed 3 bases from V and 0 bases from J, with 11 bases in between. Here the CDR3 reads CASSHSGRTNYGYTF. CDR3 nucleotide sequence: TGCGCCAGCAGCCACTCAGGCAGAACTAACTATGGCTACACCTTC.

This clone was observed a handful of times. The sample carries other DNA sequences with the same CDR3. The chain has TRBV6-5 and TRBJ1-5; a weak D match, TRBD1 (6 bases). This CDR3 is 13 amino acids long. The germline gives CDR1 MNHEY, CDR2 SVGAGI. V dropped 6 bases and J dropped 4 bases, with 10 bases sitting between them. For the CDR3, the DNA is TGTGCCAGCAGCAGAACAGGGAATCAGCCCCAGCATTTT. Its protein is CASSRTGNQPQHF.

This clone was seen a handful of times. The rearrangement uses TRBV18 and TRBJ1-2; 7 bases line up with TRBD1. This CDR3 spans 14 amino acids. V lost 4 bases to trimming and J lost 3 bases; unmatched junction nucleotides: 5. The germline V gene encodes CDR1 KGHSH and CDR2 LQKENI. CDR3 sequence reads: CASSLTGQDYGYTF. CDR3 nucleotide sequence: TGTGCCAGCTCACTGACAGGGCAAGACTATGGCTACACCTTC. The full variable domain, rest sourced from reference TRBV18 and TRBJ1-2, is NAGVMQNPRHLVRRRGQEARLRCSPMKGHSHVYWYRQLPEEGLKFMVYLQKENIIDESGMPKERFSAEFPKEGPSILRIQQVVRGDSAAYFCASSLTGQDYGYTFGSGTRLTVV.

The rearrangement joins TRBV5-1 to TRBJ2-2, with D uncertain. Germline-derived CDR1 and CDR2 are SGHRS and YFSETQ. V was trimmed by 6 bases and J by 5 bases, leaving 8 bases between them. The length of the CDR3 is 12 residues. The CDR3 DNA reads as TGCGCCAGCAATTCAGAAACCGGGGAGCTGTTTTTT. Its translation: CASNSETGELFF.

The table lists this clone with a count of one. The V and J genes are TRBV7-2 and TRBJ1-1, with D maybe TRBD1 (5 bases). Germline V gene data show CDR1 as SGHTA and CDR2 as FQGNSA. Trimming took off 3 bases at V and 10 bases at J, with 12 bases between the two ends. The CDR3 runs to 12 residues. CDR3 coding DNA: TGTGCCAGCAGCTTTGAGTTTGGGGCAGCTTTCTTT. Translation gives CASSFEFGAAFF.